This T cell receptor beta chain was sequenced during a study of T cells in narcolepsy (dated by TCRdb to 2016 to 2019). About the full investigation: Healthy control donors were enrolled in the study alongside patients who had narcolepsy type 1 or type 2 (NT1, NT2). To look for autoreactive T cells in narcolepsy patients that target self-antigens of hypocretin neurons (hypocretin, TRIB2), the study used TCR Vbeta sequencing to follow clonotypes in blood and CSF.

Library creation used the immunoSEQ multiplex PCR assay. TCRdb's version of the immuneACCESS table is confined to in-frame rearrangements and falls short of the full clone set. An unresolved V gene accounts for under half of the shortfall where checked; the remainder is of unknown origin. For this sample the table gives some 30,000 clones, of which 65% to 90% were detected only once. About 1.2% of the sample comes from the top ten. To note about this clone: Its antigen remains undetermined. No much larger clone exists at a distance of one base, and base qualities are not known.

What the study reported, not specific to this receptor: According to the report, autoreactive clonotypes were detected serially in the blood of the same patients and of different patients, but not in healthy controls. Certain blood memory CD4+ repertoires from patients and controls had no sequences that matched autoreactive T cell clones. Plots that compared CSF and blood CD4+ T cell clonotypes from the same patient highlighted HCRT-specific and TRIB2-specific autoreactive clonotypes. Patients and controls had similar numbers of sequenced blood memory CD4+ clonotypes, with averages of around 40,000 in patients and some 35,000 in controls.

For TCR Vbeta sequencing, memory CD4+ T cells were sorted ex vivo from the peripheral blood of narcolepsy patients and healthy controls. From the cysteine through the phenylalanine, the CDR3 covers 13 amino acids. Left in the record is the CDR3 DNA by itself, 39 bases read in frame from the first base. V trim: 6 bases; J trim: 8 bases; unmatched bases: 9. Taken from the germline V gene (reference sequence), the CDR1 and CDR2 loops are MNHEY and SMNVEV. The receptor comes from a human donor with narcolepsy. Material for sequencing was CD45RA- memory CD4+ T cells from PBMCs. Explained via the paper, the cell subset or site label denotes: memory T cells sorted ex vivo from peripheral blood. The chain uses TRBV27 and TRBJ1-2; TRBD1 lines up with 7 middle nucleotides. The nucleotide sequence reads as follows: TGTGCCAGCAGACCGACAGGGACGGGAGGCTACACCTTC. Its protein reads: CASRPTGTGGYTF.